In this sample, the clone carrying this T cell receptor (beta chain) turned up many times. Its antigen remains unknown. Template material for amplifying TCR beta CDR3 regions consisted of RNA transcripts. The TCR CDR3 first-round RT-PCR relied on the HTBI primer set. TCRdb redid the calling of the multiplex PCR reads with MiXCR, one entry per CDR3 protein. The table has 560,000 or so distinct CDR3 sequences, 20% seen once. The CDR3 spans 16 residues. Trimming took 5 bases from V and 1 from J, leaving 17 bases between them. The data originate from a study of T cells in Graves' hyperthyroidism and ophthalmopathy. Overall study results and limits: The model's output predicted ophthalmopathy at a median of roughly seven months prior to onset. By a 13 V-J model, ophthalmopathy was set apart from stable hyperthyroidism.

The receptor was isolated from a man aged 40-55 years with Graves' ophthalmopathy. What was sequenced was blood. The rearrangement uses TRBV12-3 or TRBV12-4 and TRBJ1-1; D gene unclear. The CDR3 nucleotides are TGTGCCAGCAGTCCAGAGGTAGGGCAAGGGAACACTGAAGCTTTCTTT. Amino acids: CASSPEVGQGNTEAFF.